This entry features one T cell receptor beta chain sequence. The data were taken from a study of T-cell reconstitution after alpha-beta-depleted transplantation in children. The authors prepared the TCRbeta library with unique molecular identifiers. Each CDR3 protein is one row after TCRdb ran MiXCR on the PCR reads. The sample consists of hundreds of thousands of distinct CDR3 sequences, 15% to 20% of them appearing once. Germline lookup yields CDR1 MGHDK and CDR2 SYGVNS. V was pared by 7 bases and J by 1 base, with 13 bases between. The CDR3 covers 14 residues. This rearrangement joins TRBV25-1 to TRBJ1-1; possible D gene TRBD1, 6 bases. Sequences were derived from PBMCs from the stem cell graft donor, sampled from the stem cell graft. This receptor was obtained from a human donor who donated a stem cell graft to a child with acute myeloid leukemia. CDR3 DNA: TGTGCCAGCACCTACAGGGCAGGGAACACTGAAGCTTTCTTT. As protein: CASTYRAGNTEAFF.